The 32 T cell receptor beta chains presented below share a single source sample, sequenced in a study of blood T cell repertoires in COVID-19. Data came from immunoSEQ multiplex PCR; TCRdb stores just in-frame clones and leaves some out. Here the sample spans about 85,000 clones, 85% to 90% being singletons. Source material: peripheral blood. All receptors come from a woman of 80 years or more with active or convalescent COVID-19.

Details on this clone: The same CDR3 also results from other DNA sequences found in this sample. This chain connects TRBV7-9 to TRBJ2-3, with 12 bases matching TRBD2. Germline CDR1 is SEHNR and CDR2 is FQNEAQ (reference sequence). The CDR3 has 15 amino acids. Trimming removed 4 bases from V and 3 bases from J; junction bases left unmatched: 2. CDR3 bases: TGTGCCAGCAGCTCAACTAGCGGGAGGACAGATACGCAGTATTTT. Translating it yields CASSSTSGRTDTQYF.

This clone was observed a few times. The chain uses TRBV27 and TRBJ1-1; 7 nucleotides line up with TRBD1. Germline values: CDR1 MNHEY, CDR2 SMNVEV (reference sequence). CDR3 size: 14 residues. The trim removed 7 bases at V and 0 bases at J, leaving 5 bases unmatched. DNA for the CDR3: TGTGCCAGCAAGGAGGGGGCGGTGAACACTGAAGCTTTCTTT. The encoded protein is CASKEGAVNTEAFF.

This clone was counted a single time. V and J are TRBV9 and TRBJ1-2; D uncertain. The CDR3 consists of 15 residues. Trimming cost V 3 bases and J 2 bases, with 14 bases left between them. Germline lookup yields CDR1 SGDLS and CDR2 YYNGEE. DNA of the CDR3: TGTGCCAGCAGCGCAGCACCAGGTGGCAACTATGGCTACACCTTC. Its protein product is CASSAAPGGNYGYTF. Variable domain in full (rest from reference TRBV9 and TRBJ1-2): DSGVTQTPKHLITATGQRVTLRCSPRSGDLSVYWYQQSLDQGLQFLIQYYNGEERAKGNILERFSAQQFPDLHSELNLSSLELGDSALYFCASSAAPGGNYGYTFGSGTRLTVV.

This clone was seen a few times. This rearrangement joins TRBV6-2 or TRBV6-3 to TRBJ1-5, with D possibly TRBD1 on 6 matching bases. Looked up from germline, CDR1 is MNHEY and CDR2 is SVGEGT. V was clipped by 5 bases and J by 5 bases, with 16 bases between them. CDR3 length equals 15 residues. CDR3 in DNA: TGTGCCAGCAGTACGGGACATTTGGGAGATCAGCCCCAGCATTTT. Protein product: CASSTGHLGDQPQHF.

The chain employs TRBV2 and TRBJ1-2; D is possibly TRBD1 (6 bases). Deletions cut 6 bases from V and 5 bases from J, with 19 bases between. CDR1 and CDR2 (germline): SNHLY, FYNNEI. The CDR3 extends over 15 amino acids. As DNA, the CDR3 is TGTGCCAGCAGAAGGGGGGGACCCATCCAGTATGGCTACACCTTC. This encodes CASRRGGPIQYGYTF.

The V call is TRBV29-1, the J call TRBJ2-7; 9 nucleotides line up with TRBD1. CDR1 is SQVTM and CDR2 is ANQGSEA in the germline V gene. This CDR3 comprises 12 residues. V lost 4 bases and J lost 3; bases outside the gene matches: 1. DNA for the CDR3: TGCAGCGTTGGACAGGGGGTCTACGAGCAGTACTTC. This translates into CSVGQGVYEQYF.

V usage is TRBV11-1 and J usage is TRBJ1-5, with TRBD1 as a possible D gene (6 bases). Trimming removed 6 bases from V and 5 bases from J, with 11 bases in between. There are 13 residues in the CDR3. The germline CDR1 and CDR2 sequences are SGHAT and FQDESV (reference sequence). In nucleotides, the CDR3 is TGTGCCAGCAGTCCAGGGGAGCATCAGCCCCAGCATTTT. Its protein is CASSPGEHQPQHF. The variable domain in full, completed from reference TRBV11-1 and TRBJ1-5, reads EAEVAQSPRYKITEKSQAVAFWCDPISGHATLYWYRQILGQGPELLVQFQDESVVDDSQLPKDRFSAERLKGVDSTLKIQPAELGDSAMYLCASSPGEHQPQHFGDGTRLSIL.

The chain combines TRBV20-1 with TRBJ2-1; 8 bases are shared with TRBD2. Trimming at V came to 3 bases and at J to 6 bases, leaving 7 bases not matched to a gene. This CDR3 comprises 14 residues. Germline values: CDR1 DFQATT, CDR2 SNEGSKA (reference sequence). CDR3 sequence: CSASTGRGANEQFF. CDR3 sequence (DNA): TGCAGTGCTAGTACCGGGCGGGGGGCCAATGAGCAGTTCTTC.

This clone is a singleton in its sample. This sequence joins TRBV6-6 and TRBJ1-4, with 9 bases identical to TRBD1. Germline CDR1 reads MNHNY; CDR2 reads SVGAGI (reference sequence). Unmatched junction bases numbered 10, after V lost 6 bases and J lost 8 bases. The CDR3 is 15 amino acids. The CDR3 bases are TGTGCCAGCAGGGAACCCGGGACAGGGCAGGAAAAACTGTTTTTT. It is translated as CASREPGTGQEKLFF.

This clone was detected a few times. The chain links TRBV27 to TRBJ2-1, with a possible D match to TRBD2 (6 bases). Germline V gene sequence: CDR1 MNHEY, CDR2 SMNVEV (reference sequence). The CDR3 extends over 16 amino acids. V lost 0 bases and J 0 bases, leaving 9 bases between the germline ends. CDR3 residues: CASSLSGGSSYNEQFF. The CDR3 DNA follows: TGTGCCAGCAGTTTATCTGGGGGGAGCTCCTACAATGAGCAGTTCTTC.

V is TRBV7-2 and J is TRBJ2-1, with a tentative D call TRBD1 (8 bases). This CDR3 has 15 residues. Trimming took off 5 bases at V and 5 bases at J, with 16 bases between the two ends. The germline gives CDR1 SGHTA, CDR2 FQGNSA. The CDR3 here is CASSANRGGNNEQFF. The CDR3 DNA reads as TGTGCCAGCAGCGCTAACAGGGGGGGGAACAATGAGCAGTTCTTC.

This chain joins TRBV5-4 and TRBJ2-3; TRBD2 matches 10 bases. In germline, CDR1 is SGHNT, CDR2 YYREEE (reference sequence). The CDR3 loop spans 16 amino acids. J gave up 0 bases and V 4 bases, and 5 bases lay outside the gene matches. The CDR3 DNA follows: TGTGCCAGCAGCCCGGGACTAGCGACGAGCACAGATACGCAGTATTTT. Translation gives CASSPGLATSTDTQYF.

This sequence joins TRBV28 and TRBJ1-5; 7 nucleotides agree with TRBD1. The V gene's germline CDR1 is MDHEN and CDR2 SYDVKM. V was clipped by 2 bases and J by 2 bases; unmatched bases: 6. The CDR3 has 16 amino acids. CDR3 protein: CASSLGGTVRNQPQHF. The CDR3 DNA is TGTGCCAGCAGTTTAGGGGGGACAGTGCGCAATCAGCCCCAGCATTTT.

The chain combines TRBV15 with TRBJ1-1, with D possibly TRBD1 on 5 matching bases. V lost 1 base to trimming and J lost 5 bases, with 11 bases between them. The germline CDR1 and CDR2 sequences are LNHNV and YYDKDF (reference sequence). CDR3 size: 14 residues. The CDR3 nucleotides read TGTGCCACCAGCAGAGGCGGGGGGAATACTGAAGCTTTCTTT. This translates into CATSRGGGNTEAFF.

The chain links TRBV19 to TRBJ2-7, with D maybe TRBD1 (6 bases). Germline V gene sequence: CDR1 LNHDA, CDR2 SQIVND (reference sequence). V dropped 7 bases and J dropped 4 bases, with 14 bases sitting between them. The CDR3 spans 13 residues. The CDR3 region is CASTDGQRYEQYF. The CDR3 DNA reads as TGTGCCAGTACTGATGGACAGCGTTACGAGCAGTACTTC.

The DNA of the CDR3 is TGTGCCAGCAGCTTCACAGGGAACACTGAAGCTTTCTTT. Its translation is CASSFTGNTEAFF. The chain carries TRBV7-9 and TRBJ1-1; TRBD1 is a possible D gene (5 bases). This CDR3 has 13 residues. The germline gives CDR1 SEHNR, CDR2 FQNEAQ (reference sequence). V was shortened by 3 bases and J by 1 base, with 6 bases between the two germline ends.

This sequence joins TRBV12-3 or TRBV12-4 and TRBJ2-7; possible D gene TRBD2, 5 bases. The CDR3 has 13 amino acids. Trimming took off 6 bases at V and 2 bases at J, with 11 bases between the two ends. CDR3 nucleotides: TGTGCCAGCAGATTCGCGGGTACCTACGAGCAGTACTTC. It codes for CASRFAGTYEQYF.

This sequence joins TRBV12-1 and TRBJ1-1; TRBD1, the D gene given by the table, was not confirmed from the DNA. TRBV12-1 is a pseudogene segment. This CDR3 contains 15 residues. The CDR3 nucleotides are TGTGCCAGCAGCTCCGAGACAGGGTGGGACACTGAAGCTTTCTTT. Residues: CASSSETGWDTEAFF.

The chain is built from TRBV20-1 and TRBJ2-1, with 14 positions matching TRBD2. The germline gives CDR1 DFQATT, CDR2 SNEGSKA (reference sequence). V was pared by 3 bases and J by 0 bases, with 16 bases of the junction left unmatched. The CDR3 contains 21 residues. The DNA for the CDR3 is TGCAGTGCTAGTCCCTTCCCGGGACTAGCGGGGGTAATGAGCTCCTACAATGAGCAGTTCTTC. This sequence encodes CSASPFPGLAGVMSSYNEQFF.

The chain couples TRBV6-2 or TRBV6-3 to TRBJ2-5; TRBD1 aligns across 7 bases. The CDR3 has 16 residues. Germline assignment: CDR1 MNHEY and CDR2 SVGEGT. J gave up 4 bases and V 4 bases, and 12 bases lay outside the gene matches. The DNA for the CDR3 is TGTGCCAGCAGTTCATCGTTCAGGGGGAGCGGAGAGACCCAGTACTTC. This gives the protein CASSSSFRGSGETQYF.

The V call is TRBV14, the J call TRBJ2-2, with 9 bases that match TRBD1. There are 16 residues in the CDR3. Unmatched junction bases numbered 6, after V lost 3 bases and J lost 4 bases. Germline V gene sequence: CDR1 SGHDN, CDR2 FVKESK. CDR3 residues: CASSHAGTGLTGELFF. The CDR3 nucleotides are TGTGCCAGCAGCCATGCCGGGACAGGGCTCACCGGGGAGCTGTTTTTT.

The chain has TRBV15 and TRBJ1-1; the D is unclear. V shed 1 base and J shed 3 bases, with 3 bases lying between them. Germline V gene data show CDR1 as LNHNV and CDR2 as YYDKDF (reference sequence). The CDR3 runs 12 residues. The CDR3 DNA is TGTGCCACCAGCAGAGTATACACTGAAGCTTTCTTT. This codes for CATSRVYTEAFF. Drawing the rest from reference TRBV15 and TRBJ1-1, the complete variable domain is DAMVIQNPRYQVTQFGKPVTLSCSQTLNHNVMYWYQQKSSQAPKLLFHYYDKDFNNEADTPDNFQSRRPNTSFCFLDIRSPGLGDTAMYLCATSRVYTEAFFGQGTRLTVV.

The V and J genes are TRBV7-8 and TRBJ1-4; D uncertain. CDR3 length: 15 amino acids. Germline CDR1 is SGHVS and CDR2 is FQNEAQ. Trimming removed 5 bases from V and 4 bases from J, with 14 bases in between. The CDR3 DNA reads TGTGCCAGCAGCCCCTGGAGCCTGATTAATGAAAAACTGTTTTTT. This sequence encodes CASSPWSLINEKLFF. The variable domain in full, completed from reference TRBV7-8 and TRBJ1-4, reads GAGVSQSPRYKVAKRGQDVALRCDPISGHVSLFWYQQALGQGPEFLTYFQNEAQLDKSGLPSDRFFAERPEGSVSTLKIQRTQQEDSAVYLCASSPWSLINEKLFFGSGTQLSVL.

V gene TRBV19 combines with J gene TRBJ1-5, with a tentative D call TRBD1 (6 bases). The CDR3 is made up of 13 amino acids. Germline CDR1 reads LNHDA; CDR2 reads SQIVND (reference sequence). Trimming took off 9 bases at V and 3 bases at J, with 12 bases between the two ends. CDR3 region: CASDRGFNQPQHF. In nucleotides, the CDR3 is TGTGCCAGCGATAGGGGGTTCAATCAGCCCCAGCATTTT.

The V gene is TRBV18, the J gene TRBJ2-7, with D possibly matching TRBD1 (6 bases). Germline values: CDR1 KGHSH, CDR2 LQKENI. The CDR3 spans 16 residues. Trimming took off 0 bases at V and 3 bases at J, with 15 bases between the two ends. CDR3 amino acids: CASSPPNRVNDYEQYF. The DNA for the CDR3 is TGTGCCAGCTCACCACCGAACAGGGTAAACGACTACGAGCAGTACTTC.

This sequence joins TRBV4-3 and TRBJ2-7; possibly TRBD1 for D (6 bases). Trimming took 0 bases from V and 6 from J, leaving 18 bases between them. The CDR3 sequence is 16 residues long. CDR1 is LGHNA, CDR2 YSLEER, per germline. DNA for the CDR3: TGCGCCAGCAGCCAAGATGTAACCAGGGGTTCGGGCGAGCAGTACTTC. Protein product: CASSQDVTRGSGEQYF.

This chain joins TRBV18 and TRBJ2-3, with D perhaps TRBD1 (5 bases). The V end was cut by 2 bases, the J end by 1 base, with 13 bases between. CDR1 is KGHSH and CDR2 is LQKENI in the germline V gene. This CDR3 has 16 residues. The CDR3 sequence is CASSPLGVGGTDTQYF. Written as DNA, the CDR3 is TGTGCCAGCTCACCATTAGGGGTTGGGGGCACAGATACGCAGTATTTT.

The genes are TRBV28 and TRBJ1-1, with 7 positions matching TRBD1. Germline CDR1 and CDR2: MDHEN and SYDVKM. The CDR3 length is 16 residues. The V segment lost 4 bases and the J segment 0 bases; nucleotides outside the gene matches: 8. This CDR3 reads CASSSVTGSLNTEAFF. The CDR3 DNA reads TGTGCCAGCAGTTCCGTGACAGGGTCTTTGAACACTGAAGCTTTCTTT.

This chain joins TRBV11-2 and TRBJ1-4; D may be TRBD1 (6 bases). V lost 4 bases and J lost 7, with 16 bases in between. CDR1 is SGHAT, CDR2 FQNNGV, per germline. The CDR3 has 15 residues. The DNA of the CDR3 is TGTGCCAGCAGCTCCGGGGGGGGCGCGGGTGAAAAACTGTTTTTT. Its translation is CASSSGGGAGEKLFF. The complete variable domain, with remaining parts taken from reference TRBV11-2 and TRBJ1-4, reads EAGVAQSPRYKIIEKRQSVAFWCNPISGHATLYWYQQILGQGPKLLIQFQNNGVVDDSQLPKDRFSAERLKGVDSTLKIQPAKLEDSAVYLCASSSGGGAGEKLFFGSGTQLSVL.

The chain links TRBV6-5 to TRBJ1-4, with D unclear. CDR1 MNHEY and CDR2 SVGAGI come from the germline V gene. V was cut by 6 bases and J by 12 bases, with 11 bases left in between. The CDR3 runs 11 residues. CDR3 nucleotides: TGTGCCAGCAGCCGGAACGGGGAACTGTTTTTT. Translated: CASSRNGELFF.

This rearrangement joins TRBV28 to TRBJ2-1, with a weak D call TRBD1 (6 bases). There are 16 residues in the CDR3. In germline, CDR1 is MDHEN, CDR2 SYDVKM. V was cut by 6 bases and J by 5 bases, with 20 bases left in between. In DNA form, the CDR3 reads TGTGCCAGCAGAACATCGGGACACTCAAAGGACAATGAGCAGTTCTTC. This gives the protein CASRTSGHSKDNEQFF.

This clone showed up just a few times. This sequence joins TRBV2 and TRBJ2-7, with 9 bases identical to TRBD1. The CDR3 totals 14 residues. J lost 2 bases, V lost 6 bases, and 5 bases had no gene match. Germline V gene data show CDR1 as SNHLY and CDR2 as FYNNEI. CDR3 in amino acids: CASSGTGNPYEQYF. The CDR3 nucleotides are TGTGCCAGCAGCGGGACAGGGAATCCCTACGAGCAGTACTTC.